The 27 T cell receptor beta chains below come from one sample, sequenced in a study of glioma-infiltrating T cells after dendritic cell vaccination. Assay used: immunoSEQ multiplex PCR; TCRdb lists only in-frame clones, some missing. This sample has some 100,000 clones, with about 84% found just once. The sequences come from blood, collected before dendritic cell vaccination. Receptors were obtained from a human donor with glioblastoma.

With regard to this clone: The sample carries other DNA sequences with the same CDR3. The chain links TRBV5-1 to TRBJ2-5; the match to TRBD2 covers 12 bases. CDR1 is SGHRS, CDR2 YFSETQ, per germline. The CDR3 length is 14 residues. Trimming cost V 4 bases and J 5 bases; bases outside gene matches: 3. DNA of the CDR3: TGCGCCAGCAGCCTCGGACTAGCGGGGGAGACCCAGTACTTC. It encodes CASSLGLAGETQYF.

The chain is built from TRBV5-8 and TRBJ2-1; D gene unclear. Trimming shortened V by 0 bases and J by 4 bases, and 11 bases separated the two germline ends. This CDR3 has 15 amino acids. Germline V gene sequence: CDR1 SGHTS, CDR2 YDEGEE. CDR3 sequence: CASSLALKTYNEQFF. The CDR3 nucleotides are TGTGCCAGCAGCTTGGCCTTGAAAACTTACAATGAGCAGTTCTTC.

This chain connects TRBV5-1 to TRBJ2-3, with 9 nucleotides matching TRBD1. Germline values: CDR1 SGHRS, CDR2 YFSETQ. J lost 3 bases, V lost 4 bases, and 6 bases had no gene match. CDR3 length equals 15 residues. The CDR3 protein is CASSHRDRATDTQYF. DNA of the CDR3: TGCGCCAGCAGCCACCGGGACAGGGCAACAGATACGCAGTATTTT.

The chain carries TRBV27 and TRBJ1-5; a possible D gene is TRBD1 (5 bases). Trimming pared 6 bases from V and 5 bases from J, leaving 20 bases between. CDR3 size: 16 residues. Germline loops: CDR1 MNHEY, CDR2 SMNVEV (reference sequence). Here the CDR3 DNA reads TGTGCCAGCAGCTTAAGGGGAGGGGCCCGGGATCAGCCCCAGCATTTT. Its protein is CASSLRGGARDQPQHF.

The chain's CDR3 is CASSVGWGDVNQPQHF. CDR3 sequence (DNA): TGTGCCAGTAGTGTCGGGTGGGGGGACGTCAATCAGCCCCAGCATTTT. This chain uses TRBV19 with TRBJ1-5; D perhaps matches TRBD1 (5 bases). The V and J ends lost 5 bases and 3 bases respectively, with 17 bases between them. In germline, CDR1 is LNHDA, CDR2 SQIVND (reference sequence). This CDR3 is built from 16 residues.

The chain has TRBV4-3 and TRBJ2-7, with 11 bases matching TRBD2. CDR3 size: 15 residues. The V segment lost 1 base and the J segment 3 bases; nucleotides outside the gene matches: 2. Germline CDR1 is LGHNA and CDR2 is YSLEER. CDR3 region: CASSQGGTSGYEQYF. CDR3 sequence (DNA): TGCGCCAGCAGCCAAGGGGGGACTAGCGGCTACGAGCAGTACTTC.

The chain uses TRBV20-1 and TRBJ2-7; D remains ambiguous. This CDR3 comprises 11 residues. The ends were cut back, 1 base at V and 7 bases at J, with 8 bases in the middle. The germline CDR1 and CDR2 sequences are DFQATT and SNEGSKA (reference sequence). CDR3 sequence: CSARVNREQYF. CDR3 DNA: TGCAGTGCTAGAGTCAACCGGGAGCAGTACTTC.

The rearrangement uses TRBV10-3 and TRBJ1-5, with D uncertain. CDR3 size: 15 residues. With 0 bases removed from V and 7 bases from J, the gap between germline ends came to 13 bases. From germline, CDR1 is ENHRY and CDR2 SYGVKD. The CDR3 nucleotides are TGTGCCATCAGTGAGTCGGGAAAGGGAGGCCAGCCCCAGCATTTT. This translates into CAISESGKGGQPQHF.

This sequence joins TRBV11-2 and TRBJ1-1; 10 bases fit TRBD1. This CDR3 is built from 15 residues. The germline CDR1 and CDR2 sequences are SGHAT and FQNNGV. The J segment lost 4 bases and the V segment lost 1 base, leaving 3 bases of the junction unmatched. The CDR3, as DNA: TGTGCCAGCAGCTTAGGGCGACAGGGGGCCACTGAAGCTTTCTTT. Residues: CASSLGRQGATEAFF.

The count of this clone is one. CDR3 region: CASSLGAGWLSYGYTF. In nucleotides, the CDR3 is TGTGCCAGCAGCTTAGGCGCTGGTTGGTTGAGCTATGGCTACACCTTC. This rearrangement joins TRBV11-2 to TRBJ1-2, with unresolved D. This CDR3 region has 16 residues. V lost 1 base and J 4 bases, leaving 16 bases between the germline ends. Per germline, CDR1 SGHAT and CDR2 FQNNGV.

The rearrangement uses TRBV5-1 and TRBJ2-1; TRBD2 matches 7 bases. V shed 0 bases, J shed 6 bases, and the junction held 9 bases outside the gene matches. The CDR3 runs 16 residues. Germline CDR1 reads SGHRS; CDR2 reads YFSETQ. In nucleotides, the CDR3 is TGCGCCAGCAGCTTGGTTCCTTCGAGCGGGACCAATGAGCAGTTCTTC. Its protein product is CASSLVPSSGTNEQFF.

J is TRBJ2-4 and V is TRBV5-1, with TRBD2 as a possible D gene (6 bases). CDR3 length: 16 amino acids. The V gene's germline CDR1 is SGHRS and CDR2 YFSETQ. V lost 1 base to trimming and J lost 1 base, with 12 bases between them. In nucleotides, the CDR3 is TGCGCCAGCAGCTTGTACCAGGGAGGCGCCAAAAACATTCAGTACTTC. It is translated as CASSLYQGGAKNIQYF.

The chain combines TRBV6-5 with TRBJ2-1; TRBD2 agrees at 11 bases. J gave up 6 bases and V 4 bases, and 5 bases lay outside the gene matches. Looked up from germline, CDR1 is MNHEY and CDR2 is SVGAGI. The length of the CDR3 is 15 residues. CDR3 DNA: TGTGCCAGCAGTTTTAGCGGGAGGGCCGCCAATGAGCAGTTCTTC. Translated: CASSFSGRAANEQFF.

The CDR3 spells CASSSSAYEQYF. The DNA of the CDR3 is TGTGCCAGCAGCTCTTCAGCGTACGAGCAGTACTTC. The V and J genes are TRBV11-1 and TRBJ2-7, with D uncertain. Germline V lookup: CDR1 SGHAT, CDR2 FQDESV (reference sequence). This CDR3 is 12 amino acids long. With 4 bases removed from V and 4 bases from J, the gap between germline ends came to 8 bases.

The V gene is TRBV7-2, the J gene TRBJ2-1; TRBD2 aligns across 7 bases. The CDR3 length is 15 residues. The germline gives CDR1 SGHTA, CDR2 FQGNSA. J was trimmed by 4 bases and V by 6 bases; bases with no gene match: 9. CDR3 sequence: CASSYDSGPYNEQFF. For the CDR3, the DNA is TGTGCCAGCAGTTACGATAGCGGGCCGTACAATGAGCAGTTCTTC.

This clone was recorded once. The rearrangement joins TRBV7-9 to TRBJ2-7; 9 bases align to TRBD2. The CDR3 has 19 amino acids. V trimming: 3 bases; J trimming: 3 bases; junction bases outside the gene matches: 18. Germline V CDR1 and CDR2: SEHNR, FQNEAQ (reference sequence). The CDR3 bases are TGTGCCAGCAGCTTTCGGGGCAGCACCGAGGGACTAGCCATCTACGAGCAGTACTTC. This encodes CASSFRGSTEGLAIYEQYF.

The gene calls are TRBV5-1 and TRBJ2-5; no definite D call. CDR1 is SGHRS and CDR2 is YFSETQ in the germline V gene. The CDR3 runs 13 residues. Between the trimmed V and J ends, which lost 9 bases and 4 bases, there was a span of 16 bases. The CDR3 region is CATASVPGETQYF. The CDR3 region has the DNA TGCGCCACCGCCTCTGTTCCGGGAGAGACCCAGTACTTC.

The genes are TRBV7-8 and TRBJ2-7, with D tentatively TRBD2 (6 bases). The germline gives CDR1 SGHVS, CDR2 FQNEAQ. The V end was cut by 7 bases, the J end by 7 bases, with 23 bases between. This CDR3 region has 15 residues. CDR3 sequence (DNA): TGTGCCAGCACGCTTGAACTAGCCGGGGCGTCGGAGCAGTACTTC. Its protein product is CASTLELAGASEQYF.

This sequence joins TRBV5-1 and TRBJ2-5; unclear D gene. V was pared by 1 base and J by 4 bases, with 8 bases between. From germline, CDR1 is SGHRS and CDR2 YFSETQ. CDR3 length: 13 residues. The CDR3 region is CASSLSPPETQYF. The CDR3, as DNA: TGCGCCAGCAGCTTGTCCCCTCCAGAGACCCAGTACTTC. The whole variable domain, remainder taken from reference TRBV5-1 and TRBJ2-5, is KAGVTQTPRYLIKTRGQQVTLSCSPISGHRSVSWYQQTPGQGLQFLFEYFSETQRNKGNFPGRFSGRQFSNSRSEMNVSTLELGDSALYLCASSLSPPETQYFGPGTRLLVL.

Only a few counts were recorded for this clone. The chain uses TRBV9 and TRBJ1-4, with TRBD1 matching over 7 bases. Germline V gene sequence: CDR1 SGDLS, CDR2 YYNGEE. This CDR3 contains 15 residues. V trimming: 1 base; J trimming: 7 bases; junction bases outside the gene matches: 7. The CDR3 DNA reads TGTGCCAGCAGCGTATCGGGGTCAGGGGGTGAAAAACTGTTTTTT. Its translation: CASSVSGSGGEKLFF.

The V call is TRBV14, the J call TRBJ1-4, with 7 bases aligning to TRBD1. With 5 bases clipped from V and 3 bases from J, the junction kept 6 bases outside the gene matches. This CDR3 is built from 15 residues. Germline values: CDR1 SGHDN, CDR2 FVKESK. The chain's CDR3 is CASSIRQGSNEKLFF. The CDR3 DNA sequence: TGTGCCAGCAGCATTCGACAGGGATCTAATGAAAAACTGTTTTTT.

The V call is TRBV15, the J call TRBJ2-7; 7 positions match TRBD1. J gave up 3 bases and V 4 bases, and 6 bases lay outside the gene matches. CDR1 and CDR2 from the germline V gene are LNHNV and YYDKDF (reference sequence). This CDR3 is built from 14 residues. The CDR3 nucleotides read TGTGCCACCAGCACCGGGACAGAGGACTACGAGCAGTACTTC. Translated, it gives CATSTGTEDYEQYF.

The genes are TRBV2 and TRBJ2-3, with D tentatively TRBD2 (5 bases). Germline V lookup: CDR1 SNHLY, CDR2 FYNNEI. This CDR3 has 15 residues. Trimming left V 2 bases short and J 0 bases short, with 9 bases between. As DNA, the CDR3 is TGTGCCAGCAGTGAATGGGCGGGTAGCACAGATACGCAGTATTTT. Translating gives CASSEWAGSTDTQYF.

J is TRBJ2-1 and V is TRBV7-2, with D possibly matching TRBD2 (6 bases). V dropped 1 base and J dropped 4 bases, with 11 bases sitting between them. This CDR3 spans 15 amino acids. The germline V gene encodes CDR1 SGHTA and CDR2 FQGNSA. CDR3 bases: TGTGCCAGCAGCTTAGTTGGGGGGTCATACAATGAGCAGTTCTTC. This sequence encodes CASSLVGGSYNEQFF.

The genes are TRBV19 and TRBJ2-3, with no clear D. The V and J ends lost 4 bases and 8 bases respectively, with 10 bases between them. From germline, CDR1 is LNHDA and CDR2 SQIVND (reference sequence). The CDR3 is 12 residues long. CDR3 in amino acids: CASSTQRGTQYF. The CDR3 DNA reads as TGTGCCAGTAGTACTCAGCGTGGTACGCAGTATTTT.

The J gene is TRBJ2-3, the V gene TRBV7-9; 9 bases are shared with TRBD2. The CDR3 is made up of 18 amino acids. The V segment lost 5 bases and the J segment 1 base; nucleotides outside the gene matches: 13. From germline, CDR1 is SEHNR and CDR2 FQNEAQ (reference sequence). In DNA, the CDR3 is TGTGCCAGCAGCCCCGGGACTAGCCGGAGATCAGGCACAGATACGCAGTATTTT. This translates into CASSPGTSRRSGTDTQYF. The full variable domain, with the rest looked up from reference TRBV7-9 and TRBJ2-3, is DTGVSQNPRHKITKRGQNVTFRCDPISEHNRLYWYRQTLGQGPEFLTYFQNEAQLEKSRLLSDRFSAERPKGSFSTLEIQRTEQGDSAMYLCASSPGTSRRSGTDTQYFGPGTRLTVL.

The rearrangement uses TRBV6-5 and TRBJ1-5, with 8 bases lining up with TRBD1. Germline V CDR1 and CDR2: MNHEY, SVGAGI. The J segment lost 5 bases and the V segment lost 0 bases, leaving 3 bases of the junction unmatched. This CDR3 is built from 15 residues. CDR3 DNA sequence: TGTGCCAGCAGTTACTCGGACAGGGATTATCAGCCCCAGCATTTT. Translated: CASSYSDRDYQPQHF.